This is a list of T cell receptor beta chains from one sample in a study of preoperative IRX-2 immunotherapy in early breast cancer. TCRdb's table, derived via immunoSEQ multiplex PCR, lists solely in-frame clones and lacks some. This sample yields almost 35,000 clones, of which nearly 95% are seen a single time; roughly 6.7% belongs to the top ten. The material was obtained from a patient treated with IRX-2 immunotherapy. All receptors derive from a human donor with breast cancer. Each CDR3 is given with its conserved first and last residue. D genes are given only for firm matches. The size field is filled for only some rows; it gives once, few, many or a size class.

D gene	V gene	J gene	clone size	CDR3 protein	CDR3 DNA
NA	TRBV4-1	TRBJ2-5	NA	CASGTPSASRETQYF	TGCGCCAGCGGGACCCCTAGCGCATCCCGAGAGACCCAGTACTTC
NA	TRBV28	TRBJ2-1	NA	CASKGEIPSYNEQFF	TGTGCCAGCAAGGGCGAGATCCCCTCCTACAATGAGCAGTTCTTC
NA	TRBV7-7	TRBJ2-7	NA	CASSPTGSYEQYF	TGTGCTAGCAGCCCTACAGGGTCCTACGAGCAGTACTTC
TRBD2	TRBV7-9	TRBJ2-7	NA	CASSSASPLADYEQYF	TGTGCCAGCAGCTCGGCTTCCCCTCTAGCGGACTACGAGCAGTACTTC
NA	TRBV7-9	TRBJ1-1	NA	CASNQIGTEAFF	TGTGCCAGCAACCAAATCGGCACTGAAGCTTTCTTT
TRBD1	TRBV18	TRBJ1-1	NA	CASSLGTGFTEAFF	TGTGCCAGCTCACTTGGGACAGGGTTCACTGAAGCTTTCTTT
NA	TRBV25-1	TRBJ2-1	once	CASSKHSYNEQFF	TGTGCCAGCAGTAAACACAGCTACAATGAGCAGTTCTTC
NA	TRBV6-5	TRBJ1-2	NA	CASSPADTETGYTF	TGTGCCAGCAGCCCGGCCGATACAGAAACTGGCTACACCTTC
TRBD1	TRBV2	TRBJ2-7	NA	CASNARTGSYEQYF	TGTGCCAGCAACGCGCGGACAGGAAGCTACGAGCAGTACTTC
TRBD2	TRBV7-9	TRBJ2-1	NA	CASSSRLAGGDEQFF	TGTGCCAGCAGCTCAAGACTAGCGGGGGGGGATGAGCAGTTCTTC
NA	TRBV6-6	TRBJ2-1	NA	CASSVTSPNEQFF	TGTGCCAGCAGTGTGACTAGTCCCAATGAGCAGTTCTTC
NA	TRBV5-1	TRBJ2-7	NA	CASSLEGEQYF	TGCGCCAGCAGCTTGGAGGGGGAGCAGTACTTC
TRBD2	TRBV6-6	TRBJ2-7	few	CATPSGPSYEQYF	TGTGCCACCCCTAGCGGACCCTCCTACGAGCAGTACTTC
NA	TRBV19	TRBJ2-5	NA	CASSPPLETQYF	TGTGCCAGTAGTCCCCCCCTTGAGACCCAGTACTTC
NA	TRBV5-1	TRBJ2-3	NA	CASSRDRDSHIGGQYF	TGCGCCAGCAGCCGTGACCGGGACTCCCACATTGGAGGGCAGTATTTT
NA	TRBV4-2	TRBJ2-2	NA	CASSPPDLNTGELFF	TGTGCCAGCAGCCCCCCCGACCTGAACACCGGGGAGCTGTTTTTT
TRBD1	TRBV7-6	TRBJ1-2	NA	CASSLTGAYGYTF	TGTGCCAGCAGCCTCACAGGGGCCTATGGCTACACCTTC
NA	TRBV19	TRBJ1-5	NA	CASSIRQGRSDQPQHF	TGTGCCAGTAGTATCCGGCAGGGAAGGTCTGATCAGCCCCAGCATTTT
NA	TRBV7-2	TRBJ2-7	NA	CASSLDRATSYEQYF	TGTGCCAGCAGCTTAGATCGGGCTACCTCCTACGAGCAGTACTTC
TRBD1	TRBV7-6	TRBJ2-7	NA	CASSLGQGGFYEQYF	TGTGCCAGCAGCTTAGGACAGGGGGGGTTCTACGAGCAGTACTTC
TRBD1	TRBV27	TRBJ2-1	NA	CASSLRGQGYNEQFF	TGTGCCAGCAGTTTGCGGGGACAGGGGTACAATGAGCAGTTCTTC
NA	TRBV7-9	TRBJ2-4	NA	CASSPRDSALRGIQYF	TGTGCCAGCAGCCCTCGGGATAGCGCCCTGAGAGGCATTCAGTACTTC
NA	TRBV7-9	TRBJ1-2	NA	CASSATATNYGYTF	TGTGCCAGCAGCGCGACAGCAACTAACTATGGCTACACCTTC
NA	TRBV25-1	TRBJ1-2	NA	CASSESKAGEYGYTF	TGTGCCAGCAGTGAATCTAAGGCAGGGGAATATGGCTACACCTTC
TRBD2	TRBV9	TRBJ2-5	NA	CASSVAPTSGGGETQYF	TGTGCCAGCAGCGTAGCTCCGACTAGCGGGGGCGGAGAGACCCAGTACTTC
NA	TRBV7-9	TRBJ1-4	NA	CASSTLTGQYEKLFF	TGTGCCAGCAGCACCCTGACAGGCCAATACGAAAAACTGTTTTTT
NA	TRBV4-2	TRBJ2-1	NA	CASSQDVPTTGQSSYNEQFF	TGTGCCAGCAGCCAAGATGTGCCCACGACTGGCCAGAGCTCCTACAATGAGCAGTTCTTC
TRBD2	TRBV7-9	TRBJ2-7	NA	CASSSSGIPYEQYF	TGTGCCAGCAGCAGTAGCGGGATACCCTACGAGCAGTACTTC
NA	TRBV20-1	TRBJ2-5	NA	CSATGGETQYF	TGCAGTGCTACCGGTGGGGAGACCCAGTACTTC
NA	TRBV6-5	TRBJ1-5	few	CASSYGGNQPQHF	TGTGCCAGCAGTTACGGGGGGAATCAGCCCCAGCATTTT
NA	TRBV6-4	TRBJ2-1	NA	CASSRYLGSSYNEQFF	TGTGCCAGCAGTCGGTACCTTGGGTCCTCCTACAATGAGCAGTTCTTC
TRBD2	TRBV4-1	TRBJ2-1	NA	CASSQERTSGRTPYNEQFF	TGCGCCAGCAGCCAAGAAAGGACTAGCGGGAGGACCCCCTACAATGAGCAGTTCTTC
TRBD2	TRBV5-5	TRBJ2-2	NA	CASSHRLAENTGELFF	TGTGCCAGCAGCCATCGACTAGCGGAGAACACCGGGGAGCTGTTTTTT
NA	TRBV9	TRBJ1-3	once	CASSAEEGRPSGNTIYF	TGTGCCAGCAGCGCCGAAGAGGGACGGCCCTCTGGAAACACCATATATTTT
TRBD2	TRBV18	TRBJ2-7	NA	CASSPFVISGRYNEQYF	TGTGCCAGCTCACCATTCGTGATCAGCGGGAGGTATAACGAGCAGTACTTC
NA	TRBV7-3	TRBJ2-5	NA	CAGSLPGRQETQYF	TGTGCCGGCAGTTTACCGGGACGGCAAGAGACCCAGTACTTC
NA	TRBV27	TRBJ2-3	NA	CASSFAGSLGTDTQYF	TGTGCCAGCAGTTTCGCAGGCTCTCTCGGCACAGATACGCAGTATTTT
NA	TRBV5-1	TRBJ2-7	NA	CASSPPGRYEQYF	TGCGCCAGCAGCCCCCCCGGGCGGTACGAGCAGTACTTC
TRBD1	TRBV27	TRBJ2-1	once	CASSRDRVYNEQFF	TGTGCCAGCAGTCGGGACAGGGTCTACAATGAGCAGTTCTTC
TRBD2	TRBV5-1	TRBJ2-3	NA	CASTMLGGLAGSTDTQYF	TGCGCCAGCACTATGCTGGGGGGGCTAGCGGGGAGCACAGATACGCAGTATTTT
TRBD2	TRBV4-3	TRBJ2-1	NA	CASSRQPGTTAEQFF	TGCGCCAGCAGCCGACAGCCCGGGACTACCGCTGAGCAGTTCTTC
TRBD1	TRBV6-4	TRBJ2-5	NA	CASSEQGGQETQYF	TGTGCCAGCAGTGAACAGGGGGGACAAGAGACCCAGTACTTC
NA	TRBV2	TRBJ2-1	NA	CASTRTGPRRNEQFF	TGTGCCAGCACTAGGACCGGGCCGAGGAGAAATGAGCAGTTCTTC
TRBD1	TRBV29-1	TRBJ1-2	NA	CSVDIGEGASGSYGYTF	TGCAGCGTTGATATCGGAGAGGGGGCGAGTGGGTCGTATGGCTACACCTTC
TRBD1	TRBV6-1	TRBJ2-5	NA	CASSVQTGLVETQYF	TGTGCCAGCAGCGTACAGACAGGGCTAGTTGAGACCCAGTACTTC
NA	TRBV5-6	TRBJ1-2	NA	CAGGQRDGNYGYTF	TGTGCCGGAGGTCAGCGGGACGGGAACTATGGCTACACCTTC
NA	TRBV7-7	TRBJ2-3	NA	CASSTTLTDTQYF	TGTGCTAGCAGTACTACCCTCACAGATACGCAGTATTTT
NA	TRBV30	TRBJ1-6	NA	CAWSVEELNSPLHF	TGTGCCTGGAGTGTAGAGGAGCTCAATTCACCCCTCCACTTT
NA	TRBV6-5	TRBJ2-7	NA	CASSYVSGVSYEQYF	TGTGCCAGCAGTTACGTCTCAGGGGTTTCCTACGAGCAGTACTTC
TRBD1	TRBV5-1	TRBJ1-3	NA	CASSTDRVLSGNTIYF	TGCGCCAGCAGCACTGACAGGGTCCTCTCTGGAAACACCATATATTTT